This T cell receptor beta chain was identified during a study of identifying expanded T cells in peripheral blood. The germline CDR1 and CDR2 sequences are LNHDA and SQIVND (reference sequence). The CDR3 has 14 amino acids. V shed 4 bases and J 6 bases; nucleotides not matched to a gene: 6. As concerns this clone: Its antigen is undetermined.

Study outcomes and limitations: Differentially abundant clones: roughly 1.3 between replicates, about 17 at roughly 13 days, around 20 at four.

Clones were read by immunoSEQ multiplex PCR, and TCRdb kept only the in-frame ones, dropping some. This table holds 120,000 or so clones, 84% found once. The chain recombines TRBV19 with TRBJ1-1, with 9 nucleotides matching TRBD1. The receptor was derived from a person aged 18 to 75 in good health. Sequenced: blood. The CDR3 DNA sequence: TGTGCCAGTAGTAAGACAGGGGGGAGAGCTGAAGCTTTCTTT. Encoded protein: CASSKTGGRAEAFF.